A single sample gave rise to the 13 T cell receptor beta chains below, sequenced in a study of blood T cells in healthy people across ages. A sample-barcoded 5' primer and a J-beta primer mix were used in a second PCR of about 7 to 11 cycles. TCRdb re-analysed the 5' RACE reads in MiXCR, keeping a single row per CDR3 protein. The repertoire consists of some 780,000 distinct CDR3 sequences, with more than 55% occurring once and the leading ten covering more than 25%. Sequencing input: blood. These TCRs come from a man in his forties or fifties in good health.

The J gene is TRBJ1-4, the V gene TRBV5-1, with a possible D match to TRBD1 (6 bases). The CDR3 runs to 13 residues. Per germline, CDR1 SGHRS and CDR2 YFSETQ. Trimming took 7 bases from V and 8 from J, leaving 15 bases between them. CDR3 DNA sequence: TGCGCCAGCTCTCCGGGGGCTGACGAAAAACTGTTTTTT. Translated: CASSPGADEKLFF.

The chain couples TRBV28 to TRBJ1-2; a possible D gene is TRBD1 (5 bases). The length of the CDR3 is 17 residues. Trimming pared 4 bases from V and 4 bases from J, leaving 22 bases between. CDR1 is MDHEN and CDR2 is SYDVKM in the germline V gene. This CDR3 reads CASSSHPRDPSGYGYTF. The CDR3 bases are TGTGCCAGCAGTTCTCATCCCCGGGACCCATCGGGCTATGGCTACACCTTC.

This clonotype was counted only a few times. CDR3 nucleotide sequence: TGCGCCAGCTTTGGGACTAGCGGTCACAATGAGCAGTTCTTC. Translation: CASFGTSGHNEQFF. V gene TRBV5-1 combines with J gene TRBJ2-1, with 11 positions matching TRBD2. The germline V gene has CDR1 SGHRS and CDR2 YFSETQ. The CDR3 is 14 amino acids. The junction had 5 bases not matched to a gene; V was cut back by 7 bases and J by 5 bases.

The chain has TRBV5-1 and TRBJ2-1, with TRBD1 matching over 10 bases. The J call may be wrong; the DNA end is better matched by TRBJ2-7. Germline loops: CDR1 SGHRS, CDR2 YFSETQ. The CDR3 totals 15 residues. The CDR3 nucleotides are TGCGCCAGCAGCCCGGACAGGGGGAACTACAATGAGCAGTACTTC. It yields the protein CASSPDRGNYNEQYF.

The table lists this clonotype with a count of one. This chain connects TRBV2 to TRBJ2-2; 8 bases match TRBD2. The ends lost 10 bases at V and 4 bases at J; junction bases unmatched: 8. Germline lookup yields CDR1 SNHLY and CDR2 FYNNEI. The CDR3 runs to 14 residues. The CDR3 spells CATDGGAFTGELFF. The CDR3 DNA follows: TGTGCCACCGACGGGGGGGCATTCACCGGGGAGCTGTTTTTT.

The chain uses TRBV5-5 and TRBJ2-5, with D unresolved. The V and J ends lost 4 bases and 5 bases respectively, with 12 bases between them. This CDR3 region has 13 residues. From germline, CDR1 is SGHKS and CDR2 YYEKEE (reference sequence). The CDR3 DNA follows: TGTGCCAGCAGCACCGGGCCCTGGGAGACCCAGTACTTC. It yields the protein CASSTGPWETQYF.

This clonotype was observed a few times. The CDR3 reads CASSLSRRGVYGYTF. Here the CDR3 DNA reads TGTGCCAGCAGTTTATCCCGCAGGGGCGTCTATGGCTACACCTTC. The gene calls are TRBV12-3 or TRBV12-4 and TRBJ1-2, with D possibly matching TRBD1 (6 bases). V was pared by 2 bases and J by 4 bases, with 14 bases between. This CDR3 comprises 15 residues.

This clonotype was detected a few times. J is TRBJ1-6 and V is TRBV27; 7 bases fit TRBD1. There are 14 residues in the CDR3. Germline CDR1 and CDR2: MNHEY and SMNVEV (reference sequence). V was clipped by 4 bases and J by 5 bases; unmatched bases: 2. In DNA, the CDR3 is TGTGCCAGCAGTTGGGACAGAAATAATTCACCCCTCCACTTT. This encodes CASSWDRNNSPLHF.

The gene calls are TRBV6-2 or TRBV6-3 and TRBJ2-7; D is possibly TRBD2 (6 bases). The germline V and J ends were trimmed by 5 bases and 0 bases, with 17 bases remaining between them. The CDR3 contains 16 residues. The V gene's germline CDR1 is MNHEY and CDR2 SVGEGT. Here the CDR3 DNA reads TGTGCCAGCAGTCCCGCTGGGAGGTTCGACTCCTACGAGCAGTACTTC. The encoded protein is CASSPAGRFDSYEQYF.

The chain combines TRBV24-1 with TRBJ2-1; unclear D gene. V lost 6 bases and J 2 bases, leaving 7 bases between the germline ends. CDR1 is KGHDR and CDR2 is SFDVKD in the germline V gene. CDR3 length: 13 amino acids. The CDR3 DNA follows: TGTGCCACCAGTCGAGACGCCTACAATGAGCAGTTCTTC. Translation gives CATSRDAYNEQFF.

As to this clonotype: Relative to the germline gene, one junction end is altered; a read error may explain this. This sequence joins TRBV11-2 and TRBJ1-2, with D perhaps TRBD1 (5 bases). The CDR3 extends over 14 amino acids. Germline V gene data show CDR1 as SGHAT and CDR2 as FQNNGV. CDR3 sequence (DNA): TGTGCCAGCAGCCTGGGACGGTCAAACTGTGGCTACACCTTC. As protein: CASSLGRSNCGYTF.

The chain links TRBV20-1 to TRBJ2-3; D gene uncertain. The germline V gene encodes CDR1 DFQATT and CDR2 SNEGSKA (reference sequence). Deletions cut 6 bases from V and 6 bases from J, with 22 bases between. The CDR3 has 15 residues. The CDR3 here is CSAPSIAKDTDTQYF. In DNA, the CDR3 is TGCAGTGCCCCAAGCATCGCGAAGGATACGGATACGCAGTATTTT.

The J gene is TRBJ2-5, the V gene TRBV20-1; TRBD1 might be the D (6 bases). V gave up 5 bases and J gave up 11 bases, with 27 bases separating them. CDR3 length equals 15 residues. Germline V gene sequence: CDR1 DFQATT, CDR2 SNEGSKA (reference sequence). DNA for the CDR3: TGCAGTGCTCGGGGTACAGGGAATTCCTACAATGAGCAGTACTTC. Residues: CSARGTGNSYNEQYF.